This is a list of T cell receptor beta chains from one sample in a study of blood T cell repertoires in COVID-19. TCRdb's table, derived via immunoSEQ multiplex PCR, lists solely in-frame clones and lacks some. The sample holds about 400,000 clones, roughly 88% seen once. Sequencing input: PBMCs or T cells enriched from blood (not recorded which). The receptor set was obtained from a woman between 40 and 55 years old with acute COVID-19. Each CDR3 is given with its conserved first and last residue. Fields, in order: clone size, D gene, V gene, J gene, CDR3 protein, CDR3 DNA. A D gene is named only where the DNA matches it firmly. Clone size is shown for a subset of rows, as once, few, many or a class of expanded clone.

many	TRBD2	TRBV19	TRBJ2-7	CASSETASGGTYEQYF	TGTGCCAGTAGTGAAACAGCGAGCGGGGGGACGTACGAGCAGTACTTC
.	.	TRBV10-3	TRBJ2-7	CAISESVAVSYEQYF	TGTGCCATCAGTGAGTCCGTGGCAGTGTCCTACGAGCAGTACTTC
.	TRBD1	TRBV5-1	TRBJ2-3	CASSLAGQGWDTQYF	TGCGCCAGCAGCTTGGCGGGACAGGGGTGGGATACGCAGTATTTT
.	TRBD1	TRBV7-2	TRBJ1-3	CASSSQGITGNTIYF	TGTGCCAGCAGCTCACAGGGGATAACTGGAAACACCATATATTTT
.	TRBD2	TRBV30	TRBJ2-2	CAWTSGAKRVGTGELFF	TGTGCCTGGACTAGCGGGGCGAAGCGGGTGGGCACCGGGGAGCTGTTTTTT
.	.	TRBV2	TRBJ2-3	CASSELLLAGVATDTQYF	TGTGCCAGCAGTGAATTATTATTGGCAGGGGTGGCCACAGATACGCAGTATTTT
.	.	TRBV5-8	TRBJ2-3	CASSLAGYRYTDTQYF	TGTGCCAGCAGCTTGGCCGGTTACAGGTACACAGATACGCAGTATTTT
once	.	TRBV6-5	TRBJ2-6	CASSVRSGANVLTF	TGTGCCAGCAGCGTCCGCTCTGGGGCCAACGTCCTGACTTTC
.	.	TRBV7-2	TRBJ2-2	CASSRRTDSGELFF	TGTGCCAGCAGCCGTCGGACGGACTCCGGGGAGCTGTTTTTT
.	.	TRBV11-2	TRBJ1-3	CASSLNAGIPGNTIYF	TGTGCCAGCAGCTTAAATGCAGGAATTCCTGGAAACACCATATATTTT
.	.	TRBV29-1	TRBJ2-7	CSVTGQSLGYEQYF	TGCAGCGTTACCGGACAGTCCCTCGGCTACGAGCAGTACTTC
.	TRBD2	TRBV4-1	TRBJ2-3	CASSQALAGGDTQYF	TGCGCCAGCAGCCAAGCCCTAGCGGGAGGAGATACGCAGTATTTT
.	TRBD1	TRBV18	TRBJ1-2	CASSPSSGTGTYGYTF	TGTGCCAGCTCTCCAAGTTCAGGGACAGGTACCTATGGCTACACCTTC
.	.	TRBV2	TRBJ2-7	CASTATTYEQYF	TGTGCCAGCACCGCGACAACCTACGAGCAGTACTTC
.	TRBD1	TRBV10-3	TRBJ1-2	CAISESLRQGSNYGYTF	TGTGCCATCAGTGAGTCGTTGAGACAGGGGTCTAACTATGGCTACACCTTC
.	.	TRBV6-5	TRBJ1-5	CASSKDITNQPQHF	TGTGCCAGCAGTAAGGACATCACCAATCAGCCCCAGCATTTT
.	.	TRBV10-2	TRBJ1-1	CASADRWTEAFF	TGCGCCAGCGCCGACAGGTGGACTGAAGCTTTCTTT
once	TRBD1	TRBV7-8	TRBJ2-5	CASSLGGTGRETQYF	TGTGCCAGCAGCTTAGGGGGGACAGGGCGAGAGACCCAGTACTTC
few	TRBD1	TRBV19	TRBJ1-1	CASSTGTGGTEAFF	TGTGCCAGTAGTACGGGGACAGGGGGCACTGAAGCTTTCTTT
.	TRBD1	TRBV19	TRBJ2-7	CASSTSGTGGFYEQYF	TGTGCCAGTAGTACCTCCGGGACAGGGGGCTTCTACGAGCAGTACTTC
.	TRBD1	TRBV6-6	TRBJ1-1	CASSRTGTEAFF	TGTGCCAGCAGCCGGACAGGTACGGAAGCTTTCTTT
.	TRBD1	TRBV28	TRBJ1-4	CASRPNRGTNEKLFF	TGTGCCAGCAGGCCGAACAGGGGGACTAATGAAAAACTGTTTTTT
.	TRBD1	TRBV30	TRBJ1-5	CAWSNGQGGNQPQHF	TGTGCCTGGAGTAACGGACAGGGTGGCAATCAGCCCCAGCATTTT
.	TRBD2	TRBV5-1	TRBJ2-5	CASSPSGGAKETQYF	TGCGCCAGCAGCCCTAGCGGGGGGGCAAAAGAGACCCAGTACTTC
.	.	TRBV6-2/TRBV6-3	TRBJ1-2	CASSYLPTTYGYTF	TGTGCCAGCAGTTACTTGCCGACTACCTATGGCTACACCTTC
once	.	TRBV7-2	TRBJ2-1	CASSSSSSMVYNEQFF	TGTGCCAGCAGCTCGTCCTCTAGTATGGTTTACAATGAGCAGTTCTTC
.	.	TRBV25-1	TRBJ1-5	CASSGVRVGDQPQHF	TGTGCCAGCAGTGGGGTCAGGGTTGGGGATCAGCCCCAGCATTTT
once	.	TRBV19	TRBJ1-4	CASRSRLEAENEKLFF	TGTGCCAGTAGATCCCGCCTCGAGGCAGAGAATGAAAAACTGTTTTTT
many	.	TRBV5-8	TRBJ2-3	CASSLQEPTDTQYF	TGTGCCAGCAGCTTACAGGAGCCCACAGATACGCAGTATTTT
once	TRBD2	TRBV6-4	TRBJ2-3	CASSESLSGATDTQYF	TGTGCCAGCAGTGAGTCTTTGAGCGGGGCTACAGATACGCAGTATTTT
.	TRBD1	TRBV20-1	TRBJ2-7	CSASSSPDRRSYEQYF	TGCAGTGCTAGTTCAAGCCCGGACAGGCGATCCTACGAGCAGTACTTC
.	.	TRBV27	TRBJ1-2	CASSLQGLGGYTF	TGTGCCAGCAGTTTACAGGGCCTTGGTGGCTACACCTTC